A single sample gave rise to the 19 T cell receptor beta chains below, sequenced in a study of relationships among human T cell subsets. The T cell receptor alpha and beta CDR3 regions were amplified from mRNA by semiquantitative ARM-PCR. ARM-PCR used tagged nested gene-specific primers, then communal superprimers for exponential amplification. TCRdb re-called the multiplex PCR reads through MiXCR, storing one row per CDR3 protein. The sample lists roughly 7,200 distinct CDR3 sequences; 70% were seen once. Naive plus transitional T cells were isolated with anti-CD45RA microbeads from pooled CD4+ and CD8+ T cells. Sequences were obtained from naive and transitional (CD45RA+) T cells sorted from blood. These receptors all come from a man aged 35 to 55 in good health.

J is TRBJ2-7 and V is TRBV10-3; 8 nucleotides agree with TRBD2. The germline gives CDR1 ENHRY, CDR2 SYGVKD. CDR3 length equals 13 residues. With V trimmed by 11 bases and J by 2 bases, 8 bases remained unmatched. The CDR3 protein is CALRAGEAYEQYF. The CDR3 coding sequence is TGTGCCCTAAGAGCGGGGGAAGCCTACGAGCAGTACTTC.

The chain combines TRBV6-5 with TRBJ1-5; the D gene is possibly TRBD1 (6 bases). In germline, CDR1 is MNHEY, CDR2 SVGAGI. This CDR3 has 14 residues. V dropped 0 bases and J dropped 6 bases, with 9 bases sitting between them. The CDR3 reads CASSYSGAGQPQHF. The CDR3 DNA is TGTGCCAGCAGTTACTCGGGGGCCGGTCAGCCCCAGCATTTT.

This chain joins TRBV11-2 and TRBJ2-6; 9 bases match TRBD2. After removal of 5 bases from V and 3 bases from J, the junction contained 8 bases not matched to a gene. CDR1 is SGHAT and CDR2 is FQNNGV in the germline V gene. This CDR3 spans 17 amino acids. The CDR3 coding sequence is TGTGCCAGCAGCCCCAGCGGGGGGCTGCGTGGGGCCAACGTCCTGACTTTC. Translation gives CASSPSGGLRGANVLTF.

The chain carries TRBV20-1 and TRBJ2-3; 7 positions agree with TRBD1. Germline CDR1 is DFQATT and CDR2 is SNEGSKA (reference sequence). The CDR3 consists of 11 residues. The CDR3: CSAGDSDTQYF. For the CDR3, the DNA is TGCAGCGCCGGGGACAGTGATACGCAGTATTTT.

In this sample, this clonotype is medium-sized. The genes are TRBV25-1 and TRBJ1-2, with a tentative D call TRBD1 (5 bases). V lost 7 bases and J 3 bases, leaving 12 bases between the germline ends. Looked up from germline, CDR1 is MGHDK and CDR2 is SYGVNS. The CDR3 loop spans 13 amino acids. CDR3 nucleotides: TGTGCCAGCATGGGGGGAGGACACTATGGCTACACCTTC. This gives the protein CASMGGGHYGYTF.

The chain combines TRBV4-1 with TRBJ2-1; no definite D call. This CDR3 has 16 amino acids. Germline V gene data show CDR1 as MGHRA and CDR2 as YSYEKL. V was trimmed by 1 base and J by 6 bases, leaving 16 bases between them. DNA of the CDR3: TGCGCCAGCAGCCAAGTGGACCTTCTAACGGTCAATGAGCAGTTCTTC. Protein sequence: CASSQVDLLTVNEQFF.

V is TRBV12-3 or TRBV12-4 and J is TRBJ2-1; 15 bases match TRBD2. CDR3 length: 14 residues. Trimming took 7 bases from V and 9 from J; bases not matched to a gene: 4. The CDR3 region is CASTQGLAGGEQFF. CDR3 coding DNA: TGTGCCAGCACCCAGGGACTAGCGGGAGGTGAGCAGTTCTTC.

This clonotype was recorded a few times. The V and J genes are TRBV11-2 and TRBJ2-1; no reliable D call. CDR1 and CDR2 (germline): SGHAT, FQNNGV. The germline V and J ends were trimmed by 5 bases and 9 bases, with 11 bases remaining between them. This CDR3 has 12 residues. CDR3 amino acids: CASSLNLGEQFF. As DNA, the CDR3 is TGTGCCAGCAGCCTTAATCTGGGTGAGCAGTTCTTC.

A remark on this clonotype: One junction end disagrees with the germline gene, perhaps due to a read error. The chain has TRBV5-4 and TRBJ2-6; 10 bases map to TRBD1. This CDR3 region has 15 residues. Per germline, CDR1 SGHNT and CDR2 YYREEE (reference sequence). CDR3 DNA: TGCGCCAGCAGCGGGACAGGGGACGGGGCCAACGTCCTGACTTTC. Translating it yields CASSGTGDGANVLTF. The variable domain in full, with the rest retrieved from reference TRBV5-4 and TRBJ2-6, is ETGVTQSPTHLIKTRGQQVTLRCSSQSGHNTVSWYQQALGQGPQFIFQYYREEENGRGNFPPRFSGLQFPNYSSELNVNALELDDSALYLCASSGTGDGANVLTFGAGSRLTVL.

This clonotype ranks as medium-sized. This chain connects TRBV11-2 to TRBJ2-5, with D unclear. The CDR3 totals 12 residues. Germline V gives CDR1 SGHAT, CDR2 FQNNGV. The V end was cut by 0 bases, the J end by 7 bases, with 6 bases between. CDR3 DNA: TGTGCCAGCAGCTTAGATCGTCGGACCCAGTACTTC. This translates into CASSLDRRTQYF.

V and J are TRBV14 and TRBJ2-1; the match to TRBD2 covers 11 bases. V gave up 3 bases and J gave up 9 bases; unmatched junction bases: 19. Per germline, CDR1 SGHDN and CDR2 FVKESK. The CDR3 loop spans 19 amino acids. This CDR3 reads CASSQALDSGRAVGGEQFF. The CDR3 region has the DNA TGTGCCAGCAGCCAGGCCCTCGATAGCGGGAGGGCAGTTGGAGGTGAGCAGTTCTTC.

The V gene is TRBV6-5, the J gene TRBJ1-5; D remains unclear. The CDR3 sequence is 13 residues long. Between the trimmed V and J ends, which lost 5 bases and 5 bases, there was a span of 10 bases. Germline CDR1 and CDR2: MNHEY and SVGAGI. The CDR3 DNA follows: TGTGCCAGCAGTCCCGGGGTACATCAGCCCCAGCATTTT. Translation: CASSPGVHQPQHF.

The rearrangement links TRBV20-1 to TRBJ1-6; D unclear. Germline lookup yields CDR1 DFQATT and CDR2 SNEGSKA (reference sequence). There are 14 residues in the CDR3. CDR3 in amino acids: CSASGGKSHSPLHF. As DNA, the CDR3 is TGCAGCGCTTCCGGCGGGAAGTCTCATTCACCCCTCCACTTT.

The DNA for the CDR3 is TGTGCCAGCAGCTTGGGACAGGGGACGGTTTATGGCTACACCTTC. It translates to CASSLGQGTVYGYTF. The chain joins TRBV11-2 to TRBJ1-2; 10 nucleotides line up with TRBD1. V lost 3 bases to trimming and J lost 5 bases; unmatched junction nucleotides: 6. CDR3 length equals 15 residues. CDR1 SGHAT and CDR2 FQNNGV come from the germline V gene.

This clonotype appeared a single time. The rearrangement uses TRBV19 and TRBJ1-5; D perhaps matches TRBD1 (6 bases). This CDR3 is built from 15 residues. CDR1 LNHDA and CDR2 SQIVND come from the germline V gene (reference sequence). Trimming cost V 0 bases and J 7 bases, with 13 bases left between them. This CDR3 is CASSIETTGKQPQHF. CDR3 in DNA: TGTGCCAGTAGTATAGAGACTACAGGGAAGCAGCCCCAGCATTTT.

The rearrangement uses TRBV28 and TRBJ2-5, with D maybe TRBD1 (5 bases). V shed 7 bases and J shed 6 bases, with 15 bases lying between them. CDR3 length: 13 residues. Germline V gives CDR1 MDHEN, CDR2 SYDVKM. The CDR3 loop is CASIPTLGQTQYF. CDR3 nucleotide sequence: TGTGCCAGCATCCCGACCTTGGGGCAGACCCAGTACTTC.

By proportion, this clonotype is medium-sized (0.01 to 0.1%). V gene TRBV13 combines with J gene TRBJ2-5; TRBD1 or TRBD2 may be the D gene (5 bases each). Germline loops: CDR1 PRHDT, CDR2 FYEKMQ (reference sequence). V was pared by 4 bases and J by 5 bases, with 14 bases between. CDR3 length: 14 residues. The CDR3 DNA reads TGTGCCAGCAGCTCCTGGACCGAGGGGGAGACCCAGTACTTC. Translating gives CASSSWTEGETQYF.

The V and J genes are TRBV7-2 and TRBJ2-5, with D tentatively TRBD2 (5 bases). The CDR3 has 11 amino acids. V was cut by 5 bases and J by 9 bases, with 10 bases left in between. Germline V CDR1 and CDR2: SGHTA, FQGNSA. Here the CDR3 reads CASSHPGAQYF. DNA of the CDR3: TGTGCCAGCAGCCACCCCGGGGCCCAGTACTTC.

This rearrangement joins TRBV10-1 to TRBJ2-5, with D possibly being TRBD1 or TRBD2 (5 bases each). In germline, CDR1 is WNHNN, CDR2 SYGVQD (reference sequence). The CDR3 runs 14 residues. V shed 0 bases and J shed 5 bases, with 10 bases lying between them. The CDR3 region has the DNA TGCGCCAGCAGTGAGTCAAGGGGACCTGAGACCCAGTACTTC. It is translated as CASSESRGPETQYF.